The 10 T cell receptor beta chains presented below share a single source sample, sequenced in a study of blood T cell repertoires in COVID-19. Repertoires were generated with immunoSEQ multiplex PCR, while TCRdb's copy carries only in-frame clones and drops some. The table includes approximately 120,000 clones, 84% detected once. The sequenced sample was peripheral blood. All receptors derive from a woman aged 45 to 65 with acute or convalescent COVID-19.

The chain has TRBV7-9 and TRBJ2-5; TRBD1 is a possible D gene (6 bases). The CDR3 has 14 residues. Trimming pared 6 bases from V and 5 bases from J, leaving 16 bases between. Germline V gene sequence: CDR1 SEHNR, CDR2 FQNEAQ (reference sequence). The CDR3 DNA reads TGTGCCAGCAGGGATAACAGGGTTTCGGAGACCCAGTACTTC. This sequence encodes CASRDNRVSETQYF.

The rearrangement uses TRBV6-2 or TRBV6-3 and TRBJ2-3; D is possibly TRBD2 (6 bases). The V end lost 5 bases, the J end lost 2 bases, and 17 bases lay between the germline ends. CDR3 length: 16 residues. From germline, CDR1 is MNHEY and CDR2 SVGEGT. The DNA for the CDR3 is TGTGCCAGCAGTCTCCGGGACTCGCTTTTCACAGATACGCAGTATTTT. Encoded protein: CASSLRDSLFTDTQYF.

The V gene is TRBV2, the J gene TRBJ1-5; D not certain. CDR1 is SNHLY, CDR2 FYNNEI, per germline. The CDR3 consists of 14 residues. The V and J ends lost 4 bases and 7 bases respectively, with 14 bases between them. In nucleotides, the CDR3 is TGTGCCAGCAGTGTACCCCCCGGAGGGCAGCCCCAGCATTTT. This encodes CASSVPPGGQPQHF. Complete variable domain (other parts from reference TRBV2 and TRBJ1-5): EPEVTQTPSHQVTQMGQEVILRCVPISNHLYFYWYRQILGQKVEFLVSFYNNEISEKSEIFDDQFSVERPDGSNFTLKIRSTKLEDSAMYFCASSVPPGGQPQHFGDGTRLSIL.

In its sample, this clone was seen a few times. The chain employs TRBV16 and TRBJ1-2, with unresolved D. V was shortened by 4 bases and J by 8 bases, with 11 bases between the two germline ends. CDR1 and CDR2 (germline): KGHSY, FQNENV. CDR3 length: 12 residues. Written as DNA, the CDR3 is TGTGCCAGCAGCCTGGACCGGAGGGGCTACACCTTC. Translated: CASSLDRRGYTF.

The chain links TRBV7-6 to TRBJ2-3; perhaps TRBD2 as D (6 bases). The CDR3 is 15 amino acids. V was pared by 4 bases and J by 6 bases, with 17 bases between. From germline, CDR1 is SGHVS and CDR2 FNYEAQ. The CDR3 loop reads CASSSRESHGDTQYF. CDR3 bases: TGTGCCAGCAGCTCCCGGGAGTCCCATGGGGATACGCAGTATTTT.

J is TRBJ2-2 and V is TRBV5-1; tentatively, D is TRBD1 (5 bases). V was shortened by 2 bases and J by 3 bases, with 8 bases between the two germline ends. The CDR3 is made up of 14 amino acids. Germline V lookup: CDR1 SGHRS, CDR2 YFSETQ. The CDR3 DNA reads as TGCGCCAGCAGCTTCGACAGCGACACCGGGGAGCTGTTTTTT. This sequence encodes CASSFDSDTGELFF.

This rearrangement joins TRBV29-1 to TRBJ2-5; 7 nucleotides match TRBD2. Germline assignment: CDR1 SQVTM and CDR2 ANQGSEA. V trimming: 3 bases; J trimming: 8 bases; junction bases outside the gene matches: 12. The CDR3 sequence is 14 residues long. The CDR3 here is CSVDWGGARETQYF. CDR3 in DNA: TGCAGCGTTGACTGGGGGGGTGCGCGTGAAACCCAGTACTTC.

This clone was counted a single time. The rearrangement joins TRBV5-1 to TRBJ1-2; D is possibly TRBD1 (5 bases). Trimming pared 4 bases from V and 5 bases from J, leaving 12 bases between. The CDR3 contains 13 residues. Germline CDR1 SGHRS, CDR2 YFSETQ. The CDR3 coding sequence is TGCGCCAGCAGCCTGGGACCGGAGTATGGCTACACCTTC. This codes for CASSLGPEYGYTF. Full variable domain (rest looked up from reference TRBV5-1 and TRBJ1-2): KAGVTQTPRYLIKTRGQQVTLSCSPISGHRSVSWYQQTPGQGLQFLFEYFSETQRNKGNFPGRFSGRQFSNSRSEMNVSTLELGDSALYLCASSLGPEYGYTFGSGTRLTVV.

This clone was seen once. The rearrangement uses TRBV18 and TRBJ1-3; 8 nucleotides align to TRBD1. The CDR3 loop spans 16 amino acids. In germline, CDR1 is KGHSH, CDR2 LQKENI. V shed 3 bases, J shed 2 bases, and the junction held 6 bases outside the gene matches. The CDR3, as DNA: TGTGCCAGCTCACCCTGGACAGGGAAGGCTGGAAACACCATATATTTT. This codes for CASSPWTGKAGNTIYF.

The chain recombines TRBV6-6 with TRBJ1-1, with TRBD1 matching over 8 bases. Germline loops: CDR1 MNHNY, CDR2 SVGAGI (reference sequence). V was pared by 4 bases and J by 5 bases, with 6 bases of the junction left unmatched. There are 14 residues in the CDR3. The CDR3 bases are TGTGCCAGCAGTTTTCAGGGGGCGGGTACTGAAGCTTTCTTT. As protein: CASSFQGAGTEAFF.